The sequence of this T cell receptor (beta chain) was determined in a study of PD-1 blockade in mismatch repair-deficient tumors. Study-level information: Patients had over ten mismatch repair-deficient cancer types and were previously treated and progressing. Study-wide results and limits: Rapid post-treatment expansion, then contraction, generally preceding radiologic response, marked tumor-resident clones.

Every patient had mismatch repair deficiency by PCR or immunohistochemistry. A few pembrolizumab responders had their TCRs sequenced. Profiled with immunoSEQ multiplex PCR; TCRdb holds only in-frame clones, not every one. The sample consists of about 39,000 clones, over 80% of them appearing once. A note on this clone: Its antigen is currently unknown.

Deletions cut 2 bases from V and 0 bases from J, with 12 bases between. Germline V gene sequence: CDR1 LNHDA, CDR2 SQIVND (reference sequence). This CDR3 comprises 16 residues. This clonotype originated in an adult with mismatch repair-deficient cancer. The material was PBMCs, obtained about 38 weeks after starting pembrolizumab. The J gene is TRBJ2-3, the V gene TRBV19, with D tentatively TRBD1 (6 bases). The CDR3: CASSISSGASTDTQYF. In DNA form, the CDR3 reads TGTGCCAGTAGTATATCATCAGGGGCGAGCACAGATACGCAGTATTTT.